What follows are 24 T cell receptor beta chains derived from one specimen sequenced in a study of blood T cell repertoires in COVID-19. The data were produced by immunoSEQ multiplex PCR, yet TCRdb's version contains in-frame clones alone and is incomplete. The table has fewer than 300,000 clones, roughly 80% seen once. The material sequenced was peripheral blood. The receptors originated from a woman aged 45-65 years who had recovered from COVID-19.

This clone has a handful of counts. The chain is built from TRBV19 and TRBJ2-4; D may be TRBD2 (6 bases). CDR1 LNHDA and CDR2 SQIVND come from the germline V gene (reference sequence). The CDR3 has 20 residues. V was trimmed by 3 bases and J by 0 bases, leaving 24 bases between them. CDR3 nucleotides: TGTGCCAGTAGTATTGGTCCCCTGCGGGGTCGACGGCTAGCCAAAAACATTCAGTACTTC. Translation gives CASSIGPLRGRRLAKNIQYF.

J is TRBJ1-2 and V is TRBV6-5; 12 positions agree with TRBD1. The CDR3 is 15 residues long. Germline values: CDR1 MNHEY, CDR2 SVGAGI. Losses at the gene ends were 6 bases for V and 2 bases for J; bases not matched to a gene: 4. In DNA, the CDR3 is TGTGCCAGCAGGGGACAGGGGGCGCAAAACTATGGCTACACCTTC. Its protein product is CASRGQGAQNYGYTF.

In the case of this clone: This sample includes further DNA sequences coding for the same CDR3. The gene calls are TRBV7-9 and TRBJ1-1, with 9 bases matching TRBD1. Germline assignment: CDR1 SEHNR and CDR2 FQNEAQ (reference sequence). V was pared by 1 base and J by 5 bases, with 5 bases of the junction left unmatched. The CDR3 is 15 amino acids. CDR3 loop: CASSLGGTGRTEAFF. The CDR3 DNA follows: TGTGCCAGCAGCTTAGGAGGGACAGGGAGAACTGAAGCTTTCTTT. Variable domain in full (rest from reference TRBV7-9 and TRBJ1-1): DTGVSQNPRHKITKRGQNVTFRCDPISEHNRLYWYRQTLGQGPEFLTYFQNEAQLEKSRLLSDRFSAERPKGSFSTLEIQRTEQGDSAMYLCASSLGGTGRTEAFFGQGTRLTVV.

The J gene is TRBJ1-3, the V gene TRBV2; possibly TRBD1 for D (5 bases). The CDR3 is 14 residues long. Germline V gene lookup returns CDR1 SNHLY and CDR2 FYNNEI. V lost 8 bases and J 2 bases, leaving 13 bases between the germline ends. The CDR3 DNA follows: TGTGCCAGCTTGCAACCAGGGCCTGGAAACACCATATATTTT. Protein sequence: CASLQPGPGNTIYF.

This clone showed up just once. CDR3 in amino acids: CASSEALAGGYEQYF. CDR3 sequence (DNA): TGTGCCAGCAGTGAAGCCCTAGCGGGAGGGTACGAGCAGTACTTC. This chain uses TRBV2 with TRBJ2-7; 12 nucleotides agree with TRBD2. CDR1 and CDR2 from the germline V gene are SNHLY and FYNNEI. The CDR3 contains 15 residues. V lost 0 bases and J lost 4; bases outside the gene matches: 1.

This sequence joins TRBV4-3 and TRBJ1-4; a possible D gene is TRBD1 (5 bases). Trimming removed 0 bases from V and 6 bases from J, with 14 bases in between. The germline gives CDR1 LGHNA, CDR2 YSLEER. This CDR3 is built from 16 residues. CDR3 in amino acids: CASSQDMRGGDEKLFF. CDR3 coding DNA: TGCGCCAGCAGCCAAGATATGCGGGGGGGAGATGAAAAACTGTTTTTT.

This clone was found a few times. This chain links TRBV5-8 with TRBJ2-2; the D gene could be TRBD1 or TRBD2 (7 bases each). V lost 9 bases, J lost 2 bases, and 17 bases lay in between. Germline CDR1 is SGHTS and CDR2 is YDEGEE. The CDR3 length is 15 residues. DNA for the CDR3: TGTGCCACCAGGGGGGGGGCACTAAACACCGGGGAGCTGTTTTTT. Translated, it gives CATRGGALNTGELFF.

This chain uses TRBV7-2 with TRBJ2-5; D is unclear. CDR3 length: 11 amino acids. CDR1 SGHTA and CDR2 FQGNSA come from the germline V gene. The germline V and J ends were trimmed by 3 bases and 3 bases, with 2 bases remaining between them. The CDR3 DNA follows: TGTGCCAGCAGCTTCAAAGAGACCCAGTACTTC. Translated: CASSFKETQYF.

The V and J genes are TRBV20-1 and TRBJ2-5; D call uncertain. V was clipped by 6 bases and J by 1 base, with 6 bases between them. The CDR3 contains 11 residues. The germline V gene encodes CDR1 DFQATT and CDR2 SNEGSKA (reference sequence). The CDR3, as DNA: TGCAGTGCCGAGCCCCAAGAGACCCAGTACTTC. This encodes CSAEPQETQYF.

This clone showed up just once. This chain uses TRBV7-3 with TRBJ1-1; tentatively, D is TRBD1 (5 bases). The length of the CDR3 is 14 residues. V was pared by 4 bases and J by 0 bases, with 9 bases between. The germline V gene has CDR1 SGHTA and CDR2 FQGTGA. The CDR3 loop reads CASSSGLLNTEAFF. The CDR3, as DNA: TGTGCCAGCAGCTCGGGACTCCTGAACACTGAAGCTTTCTTT.

The chain carries TRBV6-5 and TRBJ2-5; 10 bases are a match to TRBD1. CDR1 and CDR2 from the germline V gene are MNHEY and SVGAGI. Trimming removed 4 bases from V and 2 bases from J; junction bases left unmatched: 1. The CDR3 is 14 amino acids. The chain's CDR3 is CASSWDRGQETQYF. The CDR3 bases are TGTGCCAGCAGTTGGGACAGGGGTCAAGAGACCCAGTACTTC.

The genes are TRBV29-1 and TRBJ2-5, with 9 bases fitting TRBD2. Germline CDR1 is SQVTM and CDR2 is ANQGSEA. V lost 4 bases and J lost 0; bases outside the gene matches: 3. This CDR3 contains 14 residues. This CDR3 reads CSVATSGYQETQYF. As DNA, the CDR3 is TGCAGCGTTGCGACTAGCGGTTACCAAGAGACCCAGTACTTC.

The genes are TRBV28 and TRBJ2-5; TRBD1 aligns across 8 bases. CDR1 MDHEN and CDR2 SYDVKM come from the germline V gene. CDR3 length equals 13 residues. V dropped 5 bases and J dropped 5; count of bases not matched to a gene: 4. CDR3 coding DNA: TGTGCCAGCAGTCCAGGGGGCCGGGAGACCCAGTACTTC. Translated, it gives CASSPGGRETQYF.

The rearrangement uses TRBV28 and TRBJ1-5, with D unresolved. Between the trimmed V and J ends, which lost 4 bases and 5 bases, there was a span of 3 bases. The CDR3 runs 11 residues. CDR1 and CDR2 (germline): MDHEN, SYDVKM. CDR3 amino acids: CASSSDQPQHF. The CDR3 DNA reads TGTGCCAGCAGTTCGGATCAGCCCCAGCATTTT.

The chain joins TRBV4-3 to TRBJ1-2; D might be TRBD1 (5 bases). This CDR3 comprises 15 residues. Trimming left V 0 bases short and J 8 bases short, with 16 bases between. In germline, CDR1 is LGHNA, CDR2 YSLEER. The CDR3: CASSQDSGGAWGYTF. The CDR3 nucleotides are TGCGCCAGCAGCCAAGATAGCGGAGGGGCCTGGGGCTACACCTTC.

V usage is TRBV7-2 and J usage is TRBJ1-2, with D maybe TRBD1 (5 bases). Germline V gene data show CDR1 as SGHTA and CDR2 as FQGNSA. With 9 bases removed from V and 8 bases from J, the gap between germline ends came to 19 bases. This CDR3 spans 13 amino acids. The DNA of the CDR3 is TGTGCCAGTCGGCTGAATACAGGTTACGGCTACACCTTC. Its translation: CASRLNTGYGYTF.

This chain uses TRBV19 with TRBJ1-6; the D gene is possibly TRBD1 (5 bases). CDR1 and CDR2 (germline): LNHDA, SQIVND (reference sequence). This CDR3 spans 14 amino acids. Deletions cut 11 bases from V and 5 bases from J, with 16 bases between. The CDR3 DNA sequence: TGTGCCGCCGGGGGGAGAGGGCATAATTCACCCCTCCACTTT. Its translation is CAAGGRGHNSPLHF. Together with reference TRBV19 and TRBJ1-6, the CDR3 gives the full variable domain: DGGITQSPKYLFRKEGQNVTLSCEQNLNHDAMYWYRQDPGQGLRLIYYSQIVNDFQKGDIAEGYSVSREKKESFPLTVTSAQKNPTAFYLCAAGGRGHNSPLHFGNGTRLTVT.

The chain joins TRBV11-2 to TRBJ2-1, with 13 bases identical to TRBD2. Looked up from germline, CDR1 is SGHAT and CDR2 is FQNNGV. The CDR3 runs 17 residues. The V segment lost 5 bases and the J segment 4 bases; nucleotides outside the gene matches: 8. CDR3 nucleotides: TGTGCCAGCAGCCTCACACTAGCGGGGGGGCGGTACAATGAGCAGTTCTTC. Protein sequence: CASSLTLAGGRYNEQFF. The complete variable domain, with remaining parts taken from reference TRBV11-2 and TRBJ2-1, reads EAGVAQSPRYKIIEKRQSVAFWCNPISGHATLYWYQQILGQGPKLLIQFQNNGVVDDSQLPKDRFSAERLKGVDSTLKIQPAKLEDSAVYLCASSLTLAGGRYNEQFFGPGTRLTVL.

This chain joins TRBV28 and TRBJ1-2; weak D call: TRBD1 (5 bases). Per germline, CDR1 MDHEN and CDR2 SYDVKM. V lost 1 base to trimming and J lost 10 bases, with 16 bases between them. The CDR3 length is 14 residues. CDR3: CASSLFRATSPYTF. The CDR3 nucleotides read TGTGCCAGCAGTTTATTCAGGGCCACCTCCCCCTACACCTTC.

This clone was observed a handful of times. The chain recombines TRBV28 with TRBJ1-4; 7 bases line up with TRBD1. The CDR3 is made up of 14 amino acids. The junction had 7 bases not matched to a gene; V was cut back by 6 bases and J by 6 bases. The germline CDR1 and CDR2 sequences are MDHEN and SYDVKM. CDR3 region: CASSVGQPYEKLFF. CDR3 DNA: TGTGCCAGCAGCGTGGGACAGCCATATGAAAAACTGTTTTTT.

The chain couples TRBV27 to TRBJ2-3; TRBD2 matches 14 bases. Germline V gene sequence: CDR1 MNHEY, CDR2 SMNVEV (reference sequence). The J segment lost 0 bases and the V segment lost 4 bases, leaving 3 bases of the junction unmatched. The CDR3 totals 17 residues. Written as DNA, the CDR3 is TGTGCCAGCAGTTCCGGGACTAGCGGGGGTAGCACAGATACGCAGTATTTT. It specifies CASSSGTSGGSTDTQYF.

This clone was counted between two and nine times. The chain has TRBV9 and TRBJ1-2; 7 bases agree with TRBD1. The CDR3 sequence is 22 residues long. V trimming: 3 bases; J trimming: 5 bases; junction bases outside the gene matches: 31. Germline CDR1 and CDR2: SGDLS and YYNGEE. CDR3 nucleotides: TGTGCCAGCAGCGGAAGGACAGGAATCCTACCTCTACCCCCTCTCCTGATTTATGGCTACACCTTC. It encodes CASSGRTGILPLPPLLIYGYTF.

J is TRBJ1-5 and V is TRBV4-3, with 7 bases lining up with TRBD1. Germline CDR1 LGHNA, CDR2 YSLEER. The CDR3 length is 15 residues. The V gene end was trimmed by 4 bases and the J gene end by 3 bases; junction bases not matched to a gene: 6. CDR3 residues: CASSPMKGANQPQHF. DNA for the CDR3: TGCGCCAGCAGCCCGATGAAGGGGGCCAATCAGCCCCAGCATTTT.

The J gene is TRBJ2-7, the V gene TRBV18; no clear D gene. V dropped 3 bases and J dropped 3 bases, with 9 bases sitting between them. Germline-derived CDR1 and CDR2 are KGHSH and LQKENI. CDR3 size: 13 residues. The CDR3 DNA reads as TGTGCCAGCTCACCCGGGTCCGACTACGAGCAGTACTTC. As protein: CASSPGSDYEQYF.